Listed here are 32 T cell receptor beta chains from one sample, sequenced in a study of control samples from healthy donors and cancer patients. Sequencing used immunoSEQ multiplex PCR; TCRdb keeps in-frame clones, though not all of them. The table includes around 130,000 clones, approximately 91% detected once. Sequenced material: blood. The receptors here all came from a man in his fifties in good health.

The chain combines TRBV10-3 with TRBJ1-6; weak D call: TRBD1 (6 bases). The CDR3 sequence is 14 residues long. Germline V gives CDR1 ENHRY, CDR2 SYGVKD. Trimming removed 6 bases at V and 8 bases at J, with 14 bases between. The CDR3: CAISQGREDSPLHF. Here the CDR3 DNA reads TGTGCCATCAGCCAGGGGAGAGAAGATTCACCCCTCCACTTT.

The rearrangement uses TRBV9 and TRBJ2-2; 10 bases are shared with TRBD1. The CDR3 is made up of 16 amino acids. Germline-derived CDR1 and CDR2 are SGDLS and YYNGEE. The ends lost 4 bases at V and 2 bases at J; junction bases unmatched: 5. CDR3: CASSFRDRGNTGELFF. Here the CDR3 DNA reads TGTGCCAGCAGCTTCCGGGACAGGGGTAACACCGGGGAGCTGTTTTTT.

V gene TRBV27 combines with J gene TRBJ2-7; TRBD1 is a possible D gene (6 bases). The CDR3 is 14 amino acids. Per the germline V gene, CDR1 is MNHEY and CDR2 is SMNVEV (reference sequence). Trimming removed 1 base from V and 3 bases from J, with 10 bases in between. The DNA of the CDR3 is TGTGCCAGCAGTTTATTTCCAGGGGTCTACGAGCAGTACTTC. Translating it yields CASSLFPGVYEQYF.

This chain uses TRBV10-2 with TRBJ1-1, with D hard to call. The CDR3 is 11 amino acids. Germline V gene data show CDR1 as WSHSY and CDR2 as SAAADI. V was cut by 9 bases and J by 3 bases, with 8 bases left in between. CDR3 loop: CASGTYTEAFF. The CDR3 DNA is TGCGCCAGTGGCACCTACACTGAAGCTTTCTTT.

The chain employs TRBV7-8 and TRBJ1-4; D perhaps matches TRBD1 (6 bases). V was shortened by 4 bases and J by 7 bases, with 13 bases between the two germline ends. The CDR3 extends over 14 amino acids. Per the germline V gene, CDR1 is SGHVS and CDR2 is FQNEAQ. Here the CDR3 reads CASSSGQPSEKLFF. The CDR3, as DNA: TGTGCCAGCAGCTCCGGACAGCCTAGTGAAAAACTGTTTTTT.

The V call is TRBV6-5, the J call TRBJ2-6, with 11 bases fitting TRBD2. Germline values: CDR1 MNHEY, CDR2 SVGAGI. This CDR3 has 15 amino acids. The V gene end was trimmed by 8 bases and the J gene end by 4 bases; junction bases not matched to a gene: 4. CDR3 sequence reads: CASFSGGVGANVLTF. CDR3 DNA sequence: TGTGCCAGCTTTAGCGGGGGGGTCGGGGCCAACGTCCTGACTTTC.

This clone has only one observation. The chain uses TRBV28 and TRBJ1-1; D is ambiguous. CDR3 size: 13 residues. The V end was cut by 2 bases, the J end by 3 bases, with 7 bases between. Per germline, CDR1 MDHEN and CDR2 SYDVKM. CDR3 residues: CASSLGRYTEAFF. For the CDR3, the DNA is TGTGCCAGCAGTTTAGGCAGGTACACTGAAGCTTTCTTT.

The chain uses TRBV14 and TRBJ2-7, with 7 positions matching TRBD2. Germline loops: CDR1 SGHDN, CDR2 FVKESK. The CDR3 sequence is 15 residues long. V lost 3 bases, J lost 6 bases, and 11 bases stayed unmatched. The CDR3 DNA is TGTGCCAGCAGCCAGGGTGACCTAGCGGAAGGCGAGCAGTACTTC. It translates to CASSQGDLAEGEQYF.

The sample holds a few counts of this clone. The V and J genes are TRBV7-9 and TRBJ2-7, with D tentatively TRBD1 or TRBD2 (6 bases each). Germline V gives CDR1 SEHNR, CDR2 FQNEAQ (reference sequence). The CDR3 runs 12 residues. The V and J ends lost 5 bases and 13 bases respectively, with 18 bases between them. In nucleotides, the CDR3 is TGTGCCAGCAGCATCGTGCCGGGGGCGTTATACTTC. As protein: CASSIVPGALYF.

The chain recombines TRBV10-3 with TRBJ1-5, with a weak D call TRBD1 (6 bases). The CDR3 runs 14 residues. Germline V gene lookup returns CDR1 ENHRY and CDR2 SYGVKD. Deletions cut 4 bases from V and 2 bases from J, with 9 bases between. The CDR3 loop is CAISARGGNQPQHF. Written as DNA, the CDR3 is TGTGCCATCAGTGCCAGGGGTGGCAATCAGCCCCAGCATTTT.

V is TRBV10-3 and J is TRBJ1-5; D perhaps matches TRBD1 (6 bases). The V and J ends lost 4 bases and 7 bases respectively, with 14 bases between them. The CDR3 spans 14 residues. Germline CDR1 reads ENHRY; CDR2 reads SYGVKD. The chain's CDR3 is CAISGGAREQPQHF. The CDR3 region has the DNA TGTGCCATCAGTGGGGGGGCGCGGGAACAGCCCCAGCATTTT.

This chain links TRBV28 with TRBJ2-3, with 9 bases fitting TRBD2. Per the germline V gene, CDR1 is MDHEN and CDR2 is SYDVKM. With 5 bases clipped from V and 1 base from J, the junction kept 4 bases outside the gene matches. The CDR3 is 15 amino acids. The chain's CDR3 is CASSLGGGGTDTQYF. CDR3 nucleotides: TGTGCCAGCAGTCTCGGCGGGGGGGGCACAGATACGCAGTATTTT.

This clone was observed a handful of times. The J gene is TRBJ1-4, the V gene TRBV7-9; the D gene is possibly TRBD1 (6 bases). Germline CDR1 and CDR2: SEHNR and FQNEAQ (reference sequence). The CDR3 consists of 15 residues. Trimming shortened V by 4 bases and J by 5 bases, and 14 bases separated the two germline ends. CDR3 protein: CASSSQGTKNEKLFF. The DNA of the CDR3 is TGTGCCAGCAGCTCGCAAGGGACAAAGAATGAAAAACTGTTTTTT.

The V gene is TRBV7-8, the J gene TRBJ2-2, with a tentative D call TRBD1 (6 bases). Trimming removed 1 base from V and 4 bases from J, with 10 bases in between. This CDR3 is 15 amino acids long. Germline lookup yields CDR1 SGHVS and CDR2 FQNEAQ. DNA for the CDR3: TGTGCCAGCAGCTTAGTACAGGGCCCCACCGGGGAGCTGTTTTTT. Encoded protein: CASSLVQGPTGELFF.

The genes are TRBV28 and TRBJ1-2, with a tentative D call TRBD1 (5 bases). Germline V CDR1 and CDR2: MDHEN, SYDVKM. V gave up 5 bases and J gave up 6 bases, with 16 bases separating them. The CDR3 contains 14 residues. In nucleotides, the CDR3 is TGTGCCAGCAGTCCTACGGGGACCCTAGATGGCTACACCTTC. Translation gives CASSPTGTLDGYTF.

V is TRBV5-1 and J is TRBJ1-1; TRBD1 agrees at 7 bases. The CDR3 has 15 residues. Germline trimming cut 4 bases from V and 7 bases from J; bases unmatched to any gene: 13. Germline values: CDR1 SGHRS, CDR2 YFSETQ. The CDR3 region has the DNA TGCGCCAGCAGCCGGATGGGACAGCAGATTAATGAAGCTTTCTTT. It encodes CASSRMGQQINEAFF.

The V gene is TRBV7-3, the J gene TRBJ2-3; 8 nucleotides line up with TRBD2. The V gene end was trimmed by 5 bases and the J gene end by 0 bases; junction bases not matched to a gene: 4. CDR1 and CDR2 from the germline V gene are SGHTA and FQGTGA. CDR3 size: 15 residues. The CDR3: CASSPQRGSTDTQYF. DNA of the CDR3: TGTGCCAGCAGCCCCCAGCGGGGGAGCACAGATACGCAGTATTTT.

V and J are TRBV5-4 and TRBJ2-3, with D possibly TRBD1 on 6 matching bases. The V end lost 3 bases, the J end lost 0 bases, and 17 bases lay between the germline ends. This CDR3 contains 17 residues. Germline assignment: CDR1 SGHNT and CDR2 YYREEE (reference sequence). Here the CDR3 DNA reads TGTGCCAGCAGCTCAGGGACATCCGGGGCTAGCACAGATACGCAGTATTTT. The encoded protein is CASSSGTSGASTDTQYF.

This clone was detected only a few times. The rearrangement uses TRBV7-2 and TRBJ2-1; TRBD1 matches at 8 bases. CDR1 and CDR2 (germline): SGHTA, FQGNSA. The CDR3 is 19 residues long. Germline trimming cut 0 bases from V and 8 bases from J; bases unmatched to any gene: 18. CDR3 amino acids: CASSLAGWGTGIMRYEQFF. The CDR3 bases are TGTGCCAGCAGCTTAGCGGGCTGGGGGACAGGTATCATGAGGTATGAGCAGTTCTTC.

The chain recombines TRBV6-1 with TRBJ2-7; D gene uncertain. The CDR3 has 14 residues. Trimming removed 1 base at V and 4 bases at J, with 11 bases between. In germline, CDR1 is MNHNS, CDR2 SASEGT. CDR3 sequence reads: CASSEGALGYEQYF. Written as DNA, the CDR3 is TGTGCCAGCAGTGAAGGGGCTCTCGGGTACGAGCAGTACTTC.

V usage is TRBV7-9 and J usage is TRBJ2-7, with D possibly being TRBD2 (7 bases). Germline V CDR1 and CDR2: SEHNR, FQNEAQ (reference sequence). The length of the CDR3 is 18 residues. Between the trimmed V and J ends, which lost 0 bases and 0 bases, there was a span of 18 bases. The CDR3 nucleotides read TGTGCCAGCAGCTTAGCGATGTCTGCGGGGGCAAGCTCCTACGAGCAGTACTTC. Its protein is CASSLAMSAGASSYEQYF.

The chain has TRBV2 and TRBJ1-4; tentatively, D is TRBD1 (6 bases). V dropped 7 bases and J dropped 4 bases, with 16 bases sitting between them. The germline V gene has CDR1 SNHLY and CDR2 FYNNEI. This CDR3 comprises 15 residues. CDR3: CASIRTAANNEKLFF. The CDR3 region has the DNA TGTGCCAGCATCCGGACAGCAGCAAATAATGAAAAACTGTTTTTT.

The V and J genes are TRBV7-9 and TRBJ1-2, with 7 bases fitting TRBD1. CDR1 and CDR2 from the germline V gene are SEHNR and FQNEAQ (reference sequence). This CDR3 has 15 amino acids. The J segment lost 4 bases and the V segment lost 5 bases, leaving 10 bases of the junction unmatched. CDR3 DNA sequence: TGTGCCAGCAGCCCACGGGACAGCCCCTCCTATGGCTACACCTTC. Amino acids: CASSPRDSPSYGYTF.

V is TRBV28 and J is TRBJ2-5, with D perhaps matching TRBD2 (7 bases). V lost 8 bases to trimming and J lost 3 bases, with 16 bases between them. CDR1 MDHEN and CDR2 SYDVKM come from the germline V gene. There are 14 residues in the CDR3. As DNA, the CDR3 is TGTGCCAGCCAGGGAGGGGGTTTGGAAGAGACCCAGTACTTC. Encoded protein: CASQGGGLEETQYF.

As for this clone: The sample has other DNA sequences that encode this CDR3 too. The chain carries TRBV11-2 and TRBJ2-1, with 8 bases fitting TRBD2. This CDR3 is built from 16 residues. V trimming: 4 bases; J trimming: 3 bases; junction bases outside the gene matches: 8. Per germline, CDR1 SGHAT and CDR2 FQNNGV. The CDR3 sequence is CASSSQSGGSYNEQFF. The CDR3 DNA is TGTGCCAGCAGCTCCCAGAGCGGGGGAAGCTACAATGAGCAGTTCTTC.

This chain uses TRBV30 with TRBJ2-7; 11 bases line up with TRBD2. The junction had 12 bases not matched to a gene; V was cut back by 5 bases and J by 9 bases. The germline gives CDR1 GTSNPN, CDR2 SVGIG (reference sequence). The CDR3 consists of 14 residues. Written as DNA, the CDR3 is TGTGCCTGGGCCCAGACTAGCGGGGTGAATCGGCAGTACTTC. Translated, it gives CAWAQTSGVNRQYF.

The chain employs TRBV19 and TRBJ2-1; no firm D call. Germline loops: CDR1 LNHDA, CDR2 SQIVND (reference sequence). The V gene lost 9 bases and the J gene lost 3 bases, with 15 bases spanning the gap. This CDR3 has 14 amino acids. The CDR3 protein is CASHAGGLYNEQFF. The DNA for the CDR3 is TGTGCCAGCCACGCAGGTGGGCTCTACAATGAGCAGTTCTTC.

Turning to this clone: This CDR3 is also generated by other DNA sequences in the sample. This chain links TRBV7-3 with TRBJ2-2; D perhaps matches TRBD2 (6 bases). Per germline, CDR1 SGHTA and CDR2 FQGTGA. This CDR3 contains 14 residues. Trimming took 5 bases from V and 4 from J, leaving 11 bases between them. CDR3 region: CASSPTAGTGELFF. The CDR3 DNA is TGTGCCAGCAGCCCCACAGCGGGCACCGGGGAGCTGTTTTTT.

The chain carries TRBV30 and TRBJ2-5, with D perhaps matching TRBD2 (6 bases). This CDR3 has 13 residues. Germline-derived CDR1 and CDR2 are GTSNPN and SVGIG (reference sequence). Trimming removed 6 bases at V and 0 bases at J, with 11 bases between. The chain's CDR3 is CACTVADQETQYF. For the CDR3, the DNA is TGTGCCTGCACCGTAGCGGACCAAGAGACCCAGTACTTC.

The chain links TRBV5-1 to TRBJ2-2; D is possibly TRBD1 (6 bases). The CDR3 length is 16 residues. The V end was cut by 4 bases, the J end by 3 bases, with 16 bases between. Germline V lookup: CDR1 SGHRS, CDR2 YFSETQ. In DNA, the CDR3 is TGCGCCAGCAGCCCTCGAACGACAGGATACACCGGGGAGCTGTTTTTT. The encoded protein is CASSPRTTGYTGELFF.

DNA of the CDR3: TGTGCCAGCAGTTTGGACACTCCATGGTATGGCTACACCTTC. Translation: CASSLDTPWYGYTF. V and J are TRBV28 and TRBJ1-2; D perhaps matches TRBD1 (5 bases). V was clipped by 3 bases and J by 5 bases, with 13 bases between them. Germline CDR1 MDHEN, CDR2 SYDVKM. CDR3 length: 14 residues.

Only one count was recorded for this clone. The chain employs TRBV5-1 and TRBJ2-7; D remains unclear. The CDR3 extends over 17 amino acids. CDR1 and CDR2 (germline): SGHRS, YFSETQ. The ends were cut back, 4 bases at V and 2 bases at J, with 22 bases in the middle. The CDR3 is CASSPTRTTFLPYEQYF. CDR3 coding DNA: TGCGCCAGCAGCCCCACTCGGACGACCTTTTTGCCCTACGAGCAGTACTTC.